Here is one T cell receptor beta chain with its context. The time point denotes: cycle 4 day 1 (C4D1), after about 6 weeks of nivolumab. Every patient had relapsed following autologous stem cell transplantation, and cohorts differed in brentuximab vedotin exposure. The CD4+ T cells used were purified from thawed PBMCs through magnetic negative selection. The study recorded best responses of complete response, partial response or progressive disease. The CDR3 contains 17 residues. In germline, CDR1 is SGHTA, CDR2 FQGNSA. Trimming took 4 bases from V and 6 from J; bases not matched to a gene: 12. TCRdb's copy holds only in-frame clones and misses some; the assay was immunoSEQ multiplex PCR. In the table there are about 32,000 clones, roughly nine tenths of which are singletons. This entry comes from a study of PD-1 blockade in classical Hodgkin lymphoma.

The rearrangement joins TRBV7-2 to TRBJ2-2; 9 nucleotides align to TRBD2. The clonotype comes from a human donor with classical Hodgkin lymphoma. The specimen was CD4+ T cells from blood, collected before the fourth cycle of nivolumab. The DNA for the CDR3 is TGTGCCAGCAGCTCCCCTCTAGCGGGACAGAGGTCCGGGGAGCTGTTTTTT. It translates to CASSSPLAGQRSGELFF.